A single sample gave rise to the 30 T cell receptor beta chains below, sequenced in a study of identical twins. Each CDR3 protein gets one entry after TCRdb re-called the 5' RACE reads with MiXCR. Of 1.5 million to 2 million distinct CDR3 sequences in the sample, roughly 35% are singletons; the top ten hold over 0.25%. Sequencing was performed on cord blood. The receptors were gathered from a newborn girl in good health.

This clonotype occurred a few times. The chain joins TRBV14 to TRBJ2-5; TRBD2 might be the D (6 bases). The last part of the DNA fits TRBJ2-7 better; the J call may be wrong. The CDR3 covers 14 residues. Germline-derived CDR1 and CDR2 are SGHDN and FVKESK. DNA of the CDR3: TGTGCCAGCAGCCAAGAGCGGGAAGGATACGAGCAGTACTTC. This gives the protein CASSQEREGYEQYF.

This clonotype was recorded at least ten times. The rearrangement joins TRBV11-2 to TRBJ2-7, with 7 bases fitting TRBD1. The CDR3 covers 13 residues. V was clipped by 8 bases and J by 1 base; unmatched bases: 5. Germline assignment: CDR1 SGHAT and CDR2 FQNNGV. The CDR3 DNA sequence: TGTGCCAGCCCGACAGGGTTGTCCTACGAGCAGTACTTC. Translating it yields CASPTGLSYEQYF.

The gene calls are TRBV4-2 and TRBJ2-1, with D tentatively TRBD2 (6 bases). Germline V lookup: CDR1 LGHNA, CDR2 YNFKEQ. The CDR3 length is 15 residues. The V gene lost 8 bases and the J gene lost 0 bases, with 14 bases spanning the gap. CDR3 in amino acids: CASASGGISYNEQFF. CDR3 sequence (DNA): TGTGCCAGCGCTTCCGGGGGAATCTCCTACAATGAGCAGTTCTTC.

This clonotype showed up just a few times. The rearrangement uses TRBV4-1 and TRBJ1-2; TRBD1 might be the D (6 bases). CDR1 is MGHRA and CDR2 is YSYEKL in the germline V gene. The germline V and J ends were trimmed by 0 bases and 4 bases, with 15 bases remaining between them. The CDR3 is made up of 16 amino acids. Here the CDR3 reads CASSQERGQPFYGYTF. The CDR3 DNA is TGCGCCAGCAGCCAAGAGAGGGGACAACCCTTCTATGGCTACACCTTC.

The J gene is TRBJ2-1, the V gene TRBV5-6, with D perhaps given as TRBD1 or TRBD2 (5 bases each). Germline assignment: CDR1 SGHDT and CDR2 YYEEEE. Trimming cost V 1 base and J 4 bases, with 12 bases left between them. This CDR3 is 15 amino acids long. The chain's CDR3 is CASSLYGTAYNEQFF. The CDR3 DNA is TGTGCCAGCAGCTTGTACGGGACGGCATACAATGAGCAGTTCTTC.

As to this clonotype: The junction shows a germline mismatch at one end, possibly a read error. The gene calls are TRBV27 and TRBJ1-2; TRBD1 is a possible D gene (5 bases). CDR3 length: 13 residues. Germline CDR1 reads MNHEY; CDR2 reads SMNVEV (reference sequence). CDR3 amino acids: CVSRSGPNYGYTF. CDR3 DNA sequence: TGTGTCAGCAGGTCGGGACCTAACTATGGCTACACCTTC.

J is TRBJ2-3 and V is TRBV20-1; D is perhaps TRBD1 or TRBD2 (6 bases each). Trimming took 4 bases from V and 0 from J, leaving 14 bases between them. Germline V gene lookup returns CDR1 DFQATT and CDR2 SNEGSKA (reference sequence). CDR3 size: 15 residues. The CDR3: CSAIRQGTSTDTQYF. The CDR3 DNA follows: TGCAGTGCTATACGCCAGGGGACTAGCACAGATACGCAGTATTTT.

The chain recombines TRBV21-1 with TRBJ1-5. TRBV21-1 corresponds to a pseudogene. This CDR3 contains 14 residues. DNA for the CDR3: TGTGCCAGCAGCAATGAGGACTGGAATCAGCCCCAGCATTTT. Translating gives CASSNEDWNQPQHF.

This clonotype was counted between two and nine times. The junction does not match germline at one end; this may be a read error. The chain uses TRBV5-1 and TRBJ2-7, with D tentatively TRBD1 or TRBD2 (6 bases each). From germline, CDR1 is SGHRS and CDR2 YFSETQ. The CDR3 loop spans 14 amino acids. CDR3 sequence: CASSRQRGAYELYF. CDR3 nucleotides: TGCGCCAGCAGCCGTCAGAGGGGGGCCTACGAGCTGTACTTC.

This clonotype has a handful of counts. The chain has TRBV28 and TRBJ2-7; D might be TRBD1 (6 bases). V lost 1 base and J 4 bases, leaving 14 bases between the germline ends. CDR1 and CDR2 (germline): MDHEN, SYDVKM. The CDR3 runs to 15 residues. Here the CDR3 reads CASSLFGGQSYEQYF. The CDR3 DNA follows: TGTGCCAGCAGTTTATTTGGGGGCCAGTCGTACGAGCAGTACTTC.

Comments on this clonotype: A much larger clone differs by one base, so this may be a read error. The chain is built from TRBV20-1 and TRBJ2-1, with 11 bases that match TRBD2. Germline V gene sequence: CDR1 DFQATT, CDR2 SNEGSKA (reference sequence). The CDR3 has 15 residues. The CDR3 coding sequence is TGCAGTACTAGAGATAGCGGGAGGGCCTACAATGAGCAGTTCTTC. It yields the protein CSTRDSGRAYNEQFF.

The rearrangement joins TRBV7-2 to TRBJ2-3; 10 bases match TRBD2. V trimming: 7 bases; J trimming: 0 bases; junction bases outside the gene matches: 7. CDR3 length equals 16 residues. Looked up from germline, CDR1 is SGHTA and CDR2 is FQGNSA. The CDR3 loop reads CASNRAGGYSTDTQYF. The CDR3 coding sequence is TGTGCCAGCAACCGAGCGGGGGGGTATAGCACAGATACGCAGTATTTT.

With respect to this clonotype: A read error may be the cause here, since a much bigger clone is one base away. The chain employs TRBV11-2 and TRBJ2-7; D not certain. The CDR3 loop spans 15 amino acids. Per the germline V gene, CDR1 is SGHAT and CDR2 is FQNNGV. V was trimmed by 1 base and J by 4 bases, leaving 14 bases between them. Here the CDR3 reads CASSLVCRVLYEQYF. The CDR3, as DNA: TGTGCCAGCAGCTTAGTCTGTCGGGTATTGTACGAGCAGTACTTC.

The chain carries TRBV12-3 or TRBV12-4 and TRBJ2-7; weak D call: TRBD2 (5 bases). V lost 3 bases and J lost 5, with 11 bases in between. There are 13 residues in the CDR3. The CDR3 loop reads CASSFKRAHEQYF. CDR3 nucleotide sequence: TGTGCCAGCAGTTTTAAGAGGGCCCACGAGCAGTACTTC.

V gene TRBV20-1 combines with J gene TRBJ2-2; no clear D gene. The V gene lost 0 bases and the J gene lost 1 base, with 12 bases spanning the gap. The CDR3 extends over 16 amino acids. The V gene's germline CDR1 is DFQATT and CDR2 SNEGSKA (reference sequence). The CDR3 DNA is TGCAGTGCTAGAGAGGACCTGTTGGGGAACACCGGGGAGCTGTTTTTT. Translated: CSAREDLLGNTGELFF.

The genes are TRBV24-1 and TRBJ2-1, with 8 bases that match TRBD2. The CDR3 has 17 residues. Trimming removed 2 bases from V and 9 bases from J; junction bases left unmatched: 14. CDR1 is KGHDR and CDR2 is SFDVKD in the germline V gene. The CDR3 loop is CATSDSTGGALIPEQFF. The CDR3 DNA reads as TGTGCCACCAGTGATTCAACCGGGGGGGCCTTGATCCCTGAGCAGTTCTTC.

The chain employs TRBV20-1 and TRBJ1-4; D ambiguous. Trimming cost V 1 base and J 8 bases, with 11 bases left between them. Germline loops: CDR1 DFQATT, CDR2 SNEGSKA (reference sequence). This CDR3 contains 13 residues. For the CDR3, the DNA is TGCAGTGCTAGAGGTAATCCGGTCGAAAAACTGTTTTTT. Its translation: CSARGNPVEKLFF.

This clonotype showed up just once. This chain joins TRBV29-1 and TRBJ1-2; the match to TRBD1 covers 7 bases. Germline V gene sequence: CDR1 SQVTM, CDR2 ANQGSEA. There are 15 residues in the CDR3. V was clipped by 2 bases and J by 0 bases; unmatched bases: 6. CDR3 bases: TGCAGCGTTGAAAGGGTGGGACAGACTAACTATGGCTACACCTTC. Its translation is CSVERVGQTNYGYTF.

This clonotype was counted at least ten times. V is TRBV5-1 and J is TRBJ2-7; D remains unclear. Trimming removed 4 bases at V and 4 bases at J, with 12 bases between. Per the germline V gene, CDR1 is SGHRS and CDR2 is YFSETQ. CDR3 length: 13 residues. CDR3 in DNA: TGCGCCAGCAGCCCTCCCCAGTCGTACGAGCAGTACTTC. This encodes CASSPPQSYEQYF.

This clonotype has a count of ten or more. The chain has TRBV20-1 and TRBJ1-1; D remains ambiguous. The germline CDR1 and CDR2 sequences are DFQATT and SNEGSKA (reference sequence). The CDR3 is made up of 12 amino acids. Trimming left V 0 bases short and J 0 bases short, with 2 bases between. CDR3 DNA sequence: TGCAGTGCTAGAGATTTGAACACTGAAGCTTTCTTT. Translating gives CSARDLNTEAFF.

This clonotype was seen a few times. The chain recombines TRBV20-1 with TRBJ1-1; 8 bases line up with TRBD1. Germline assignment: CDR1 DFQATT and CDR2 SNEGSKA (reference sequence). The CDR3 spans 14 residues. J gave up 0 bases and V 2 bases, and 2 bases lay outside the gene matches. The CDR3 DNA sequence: TGCAGTGCTAGAAAGGACAGGGTGAACACTGAAGCTTTCTTT. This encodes CSARKDRVNTEAFF.

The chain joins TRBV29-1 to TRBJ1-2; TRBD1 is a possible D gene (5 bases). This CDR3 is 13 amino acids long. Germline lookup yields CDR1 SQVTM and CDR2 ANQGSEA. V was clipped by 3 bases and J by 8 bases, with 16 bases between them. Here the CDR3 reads CSVDFSGPGGYTF. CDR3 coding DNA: TGCAGCGTTGATTTCTCAGGGCCTGGGGGCTACACCTTC.

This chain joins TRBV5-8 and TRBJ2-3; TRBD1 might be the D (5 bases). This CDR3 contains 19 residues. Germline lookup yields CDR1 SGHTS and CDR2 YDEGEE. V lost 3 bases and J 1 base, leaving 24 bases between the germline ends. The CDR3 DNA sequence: TGTGCCAGCAGCTCGCCCACAACCACAGGCTGGGGTGGCACAGATACGCAGTATTTT. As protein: CASSSPTTTGWGGTDTQYF.

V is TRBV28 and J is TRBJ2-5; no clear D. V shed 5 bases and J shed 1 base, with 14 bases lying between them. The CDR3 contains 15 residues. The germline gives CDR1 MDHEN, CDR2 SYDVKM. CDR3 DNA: TGTGCCAGCAGTCCCCTTTTGGGCATCCAAGAGACCCAGTACTTC. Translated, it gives CASSPLLGIQETQYF.

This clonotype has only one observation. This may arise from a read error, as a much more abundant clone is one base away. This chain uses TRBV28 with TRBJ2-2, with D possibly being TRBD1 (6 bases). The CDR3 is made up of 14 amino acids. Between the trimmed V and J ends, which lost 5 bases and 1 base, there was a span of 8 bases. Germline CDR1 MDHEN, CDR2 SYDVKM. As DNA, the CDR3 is TGTGCCAGCAGTGTACAGGGGAACACCGGGGAGCTGTTTTTT. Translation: CASSVQGNTGELFF.

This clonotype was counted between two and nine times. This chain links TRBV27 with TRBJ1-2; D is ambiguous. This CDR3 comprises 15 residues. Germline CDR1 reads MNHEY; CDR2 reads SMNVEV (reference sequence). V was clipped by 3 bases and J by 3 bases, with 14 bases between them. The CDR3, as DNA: TGTGCCAGCAGTTTCCTCGGGGAAGGAGACTATGGCTACACCTTC. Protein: CASSFLGEGDYGYTF.

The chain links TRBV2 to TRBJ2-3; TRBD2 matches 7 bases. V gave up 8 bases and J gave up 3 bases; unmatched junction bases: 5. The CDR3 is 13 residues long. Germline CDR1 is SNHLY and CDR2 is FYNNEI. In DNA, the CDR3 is TGTGCCAGCGAATGGGGGGGTACAGATACGCAGTATTTT. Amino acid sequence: CASEWGGTDTQYF.

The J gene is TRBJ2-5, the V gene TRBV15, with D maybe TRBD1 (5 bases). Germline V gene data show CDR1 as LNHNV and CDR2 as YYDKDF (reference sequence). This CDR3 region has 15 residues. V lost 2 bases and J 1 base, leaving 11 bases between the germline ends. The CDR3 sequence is CATSRTRQGQETQYF. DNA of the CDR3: TGTGCCACCAGCAGAACACGGCAGGGCCAAGAGACCCAGTACTTC.

Written as DNA, the CDR3 is TGCAGTGCTAGCGCCATCTCTGGGGCCAACGTCCTGACTTTC. This translates into CSASAISGANVLTF. The chain carries TRBV20-1 and TRBJ2-6; D remains ambiguous. The V gene lost 3 bases and the J gene lost 0 bases, with 6 bases spanning the gap. Germline CDR1 DFQATT, CDR2 SNEGSKA (reference sequence). The CDR3 has 14 amino acids.

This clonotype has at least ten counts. The CDR3 sequence is CASSRDRGTEAFF. The CDR3 DNA sequence: TGTGCCAGCAGCCGGGACAGGGGCACTGAAGCTTTCTTT. The genes are TRBV9 and TRBJ1-1; 10 nucleotides align to TRBD1. Germline lookup yields CDR1 SGDLS and CDR2 YYNGEE. CDR3 size: 13 residues. Trimming cost V 4 bases and J 4 bases; bases outside gene matches: 1.